This T cell receptor beta chain was obtained from a study of T cells in Graves' hyperthyroidism and ophthalmopathy. This CDR3 contains 16 residues. V gave up 0 bases and J gave up 2 bases; unmatched junction bases: 6. Per the germline V gene, CDR1 is LNHNV and CDR2 is YYDKDF (reference sequence). This clonotype was observed many times. The source material, RNA transcripts, was used to amplify TCR beta CDR3 regions. The TCR CDR3 was amplified in a first-round RT-PCR using the HTBI primer set. In TCRdb, the multiplex PCR reads were re-called with MiXCR into one record per CDR3 protein. The sample shows approximately 510,000 distinct CDR3 sequences, around 20% of them seen only once. Over 18 months, lack of ophthalmopathy progression marked Graves' hyperthyroidism as stable.

The rearrangement joins TRBV15 to TRBJ2-7, with 8 bases lining up with TRBD1. The sample consisted of blood. The origin of this receptor is a man in his late teens or twenties with Graves' hyperthyroidism. The CDR3 here is CATSRDRGRSAYEQYF. CDR3 DNA sequence: TGTGCCACCAGCAGAGACAGGGGGCGGTCGGCCTACGAGCAGTACTTC.